Shown below are 22 T cell receptor beta chains from a single sample sequenced in a study of radiation and T cells in renal cell carcinoma. Assay used: immunoSEQ multiplex PCR; TCRdb lists only in-frame clones, some missing. Among 50,000 to 75,000 clones listed, approximately 84% were seen once. Stated time point: baseline pretreatment blood. Treatment in this sample: 15 Gy SBRT to primary tumor, nephrectomy 4 weeks later. Material: blood, obtained from a patient whose treatment included radiotherapy and nephrectomy. The receptors originated from a man between 60 and 75 years old with renal cell carcinoma.

The V gene is TRBV5-4, the J gene TRBJ2-5, with a weak D call TRBD1 (5 bases). This CDR3 is built from 14 residues. V was clipped by 7 bases and J by 4 bases, with 17 bases between them. The V gene's germline CDR1 is SGHNT and CDR2 YYREEE (reference sequence). CDR3 sequence reads: CASARSAGLETQYF. The CDR3 DNA reads TGTGCCAGCGCGAGGAGCGCAGGGCTAGAGACCCAGTACTTC.

The chain recombines TRBV4-3 with TRBJ2-1; 9 nucleotides agree with TRBD1. This CDR3 contains 15 residues. Germline V gives CDR1 LGHNA, CDR2 YSLEER. V lost 5 bases to trimming and J lost 6 bases; unmatched junction nucleotides: 8. In nucleotides, the CDR3 is TGCGCCAGCAGCTCACAGGGGGCGGTTAGCAATGAGCAGTTCTTC. This translates into CASSSQGAVSNEQFF.

The CDR3 region is CASMGHNEQFF. CDR3 bases: TGCGCCAGCATGGGCCATAATGAGCAGTTCTTC. This chain links TRBV5-1 with TRBJ2-1, with D uncertain. In germline, CDR1 is SGHRS, CDR2 YFSETQ. Trimming cost V 6 bases and J 7 bases, with 8 bases left between them. There are 11 residues in the CDR3.

This chain connects TRBV5-6 to TRBJ2-4; TRBD2 matches 7 bases. This CDR3 is built from 14 residues. Germline values: CDR1 SGHDT, CDR2 YYEEEE. J lost 1 base, V lost 2 bases, and 0 bases had no gene match. The CDR3 region has the DNA TGTGCCAGCAGCTTCGGGGGGGCCAAAAACATTCAGTACTTC. The encoded protein is CASSFGGAKNIQYF.

J is TRBJ1-4 and V is TRBV6-5; no reliable D call. Looked up from germline, CDR1 is MNHEY and CDR2 is SVGAGI. The CDR3 contains 15 residues. Trimming stripped 0 bases from V and 5 bases from J, with 10 bases between. The DNA for the CDR3 is TGTGCCAGCAGTTACTCCCCTAAAGGGAATGAAAAACTGTTTTTT. The encoded protein is CASSYSPKGNEKLFF.

The genes are TRBV27 and TRBJ2-3; D is undetermined. Trimming cost V 1 base and J 5 bases, with 10 bases left between them. This CDR3 region has 14 residues. The germline gives CDR1 MNHEY, CDR2 SMNVEV (reference sequence). The CDR3 DNA is TGTGCCAGCAGTTTATTCCTAACGGGAGATACGCAGTATTTT. Amino acids: CASSLFLTGDTQYF.

V gene TRBV4-3 combines with J gene TRBJ1-1; 8 nucleotides match TRBD1. Germline assignment: CDR1 LGHNA and CDR2 YSLEER. CDR3 length: 19 residues. With 1 base clipped from V and 0 bases from J, the junction kept 13 bases outside the gene matches. Here the CDR3 DNA reads TGCGCCAGCAGCCAAGGGGGCAATAGGGACAGGAGGATGAACACTGAAGCTTTCTTT. Amino acids: CASSQGGNRDRRMNTEAFF.

The table lists this clone with a count of one. The chain recombines TRBV30 with TRBJ1-5; no clear D. This CDR3 has 14 residues. Trimming took off 1 base at V and 0 bases at J, with 7 bases between the two ends. Germline V gene data show CDR1 as GTSNPN and CDR2 as SVGIG (reference sequence). CDR3 sequence: CAWSGVSSNQPQHF. CDR3 nucleotides: TGTGCCTGGAGTGGGGTCAGTAGCAATCAGCCCCAGCATTTT. Filled out from reference TRBV30 and TRBJ1-5, the complete variable domain reads SQTIHQWPATLVQPVGSPLSLECTVEGTSNPNLYWYRQAAGRGLQLLFYSVGIGQISSEVPQNLSASRPQDRQFILSSKKLLLSDSGFYLCAWSGVSSNQPQHFGDGTRLSIL.

V gene TRBV7-8 combines with J gene TRBJ1-4; D remains unclear. This CDR3 contains 11 residues. Germline values: CDR1 SGHVS, CDR2 FQNEAQ. The V end lost 7 bases, the J end lost 7 bases, and 7 bases lay between the germline ends. The CDR3 reads CASTPGEKLFF. Written as DNA, the CDR3 is TGTGCCAGCACCCCGGGTGAAAAACTGTTTTTT.

This sequence joins TRBV5-1 and TRBJ2-2, with D perhaps matching TRBD1 (6 bases). This CDR3 region has 14 residues. The ends were cut back, 5 bases at V and 8 bases at J, with 16 bases in the middle. Germline V gives CDR1 SGHRS, CDR2 YFSETQ. The CDR3 loop reads CASSFTPGQGELFF. The CDR3, as DNA: TGCGCCAGCAGTTTTACTCCGGGACAAGGGGAGCTGTTTTTT.

V gene TRBV7-9 combines with J gene TRBJ2-1; TRBD2 is a possible D gene (5 bases). From germline, CDR1 is SEHNR and CDR2 FQNEAQ (reference sequence). V lost 1 base, J lost 3 bases, and 13 bases lay in between. The CDR3 contains 16 residues. For the CDR3, the DNA is TGTGCCAGCAGCTTAGGTTTCGGGGTGAACTACAATGAGCAGTTCTTC. Translating it yields CASSLGFGVNYNEQFF.

The chain is built from TRBV5-1 and TRBJ1-2; a weak D match, TRBD1 (5 bases). The germline V and J ends were trimmed by 1 base and 6 bases, with 19 bases remaining between them. This CDR3 spans 16 amino acids. In germline, CDR1 is SGHRS, CDR2 YFSETQ. The CDR3 loop is CASSLRTGAGGNGYTF. The DNA for the CDR3 is TGCGCCAGCAGCTTGCGCACAGGAGCCGGGGGTAATGGCTACACCTTC.

The V gene is TRBV6-1, the J gene TRBJ1-2, with D possibly matching TRBD1 (5 bases). Germline CDR1 MNHNS, CDR2 SASEGT. V was clipped by 8 bases and J by 1 base, with 14 bases between them. The CDR3 is 14 amino acids. In nucleotides, the CDR3 is TGTGCCAGCTGTTGTCGGGACGGTAACTATGGCTACACCTTC. Its protein product is CASCCRDGNYGYTF.

The gene calls are TRBV7-2 and TRBJ2-7; possible D gene TRBD1, 6 bases. The CDR3 has 15 residues. V was trimmed by 1 base and J by 2 bases, leaving 12 bases between them. CDR1 and CDR2 (germline): SGHTA, FQGNSA. CDR3 coding DNA: TGTGCCAGCAGCTTAGGCTGGACAGCTACCTACGAGCAGTACTTC. It yields the protein CASSLGWTATYEQYF.

V is TRBV5-6 and J is TRBJ1-3; D unclear. V was trimmed by 7 bases and J by 2 bases, leaving 10 bases between them. Germline V gene sequence: CDR1 SGHDT, CDR2 YYEEEE. This CDR3 is built from 13 residues. This CDR3 reads CASRTTPGNTIYF. DNA of the CDR3: TGTGCCAGCCGTACGACCCCTGGAAACACCATATATTTT.

This chain joins TRBV27 and TRBJ1-1; D ambiguous. The CDR3 length is 12 residues. Trimming removed 6 bases from V and 7 bases from J, with 12 bases in between. Germline V lookup: CDR1 MNHEY, CDR2 SMNVEV (reference sequence). The DNA of the CDR3 is TGTGCCAGCAGCTTCCTGGGCAATGAAGCTTTCTTT. It encodes CASSFLGNEAFF.

V is TRBV6-5 and J is TRBJ1-4; no clear D. CDR1 is MNHEY and CDR2 is SVGAGI in the germline V gene. Trimming stripped 7 bases from V and 10 bases from J, with 10 bases between. The CDR3 extends over 11 amino acids. CDR3 bases: TGTGCCAGCACCCGAGGTGTAAAACTGTTTTTT. Residues: CASTRGVKLFF.

The chain is built from TRBV5-1 and TRBJ2-2; possibly TRBD1 for D (6 bases). Looked up from germline, CDR1 is SGHRS and CDR2 is YFSETQ. CDR3 length: 17 residues. V gave up 0 bases and J gave up 0 bases, with 12 bases separating them. CDR3 DNA sequence: TGCGCCAGCAGCTTGGCCGGACAGCCTACGAACACCGGGGAGCTGTTTTTT. Protein sequence: CASSLAGQPTNTGELFF.

This clone was detected only a few times. The V and J genes are TRBV11-2 and TRBJ1-1, with 8 bases matching TRBD1. Germline V gives CDR1 SGHAT, CDR2 FQNNGV. The trim removed 4 bases at V and 0 bases at J, leaving 10 bases unmatched. This CDR3 is built from 17 residues. This CDR3 is CASSSRIRGPMNTEAFF. DNA of the CDR3: TGTGCCAGCAGCTCTCGAATCAGGGGGCCCATGAACACTGAAGCTTTCTTT.

V usage is TRBV6-5 and J usage is TRBJ1-1, with D maybe TRBD1 (6 bases). Per the germline V gene, CDR1 is MNHEY and CDR2 is SVGAGI. Trimming left V 0 bases short and J 3 bases short, with 14 bases between. The CDR3 covers 16 residues. CDR3 nucleotides: TGTGCCAGCAGTTACTCGGTGACAGGCGGTGACACTGAAGCTTTCTTT. This gives the protein CASSYSVTGGDTEAFF.

This chain links TRBV6-1 with TRBJ2-7, with 8 bases aligning to TRBD1. The CDR3 spans 14 residues. V gave up 2 bases and J gave up 2 bases; unmatched junction bases: 2. Germline loops: CDR1 MNHNS, CDR2 SASEGT. CDR3 loop: CASSELDRAYEQYV. The CDR3, as DNA: TGTGCCAGCAGTGAACTGGACAGGGCCTACGAGCAGTACGTC.

The chain uses TRBV9 and TRBJ2-1; 11 bases match TRBD2. V lost 4 bases and J lost 4; bases outside the gene matches: 10. This CDR3 contains 17 residues. Germline V CDR1 and CDR2: SGDLS, YYNGEE. The CDR3 reads CASSPRSGTSGYNEQFF. In nucleotides, the CDR3 is TGTGCCAGCAGCCCTCGATCCGGGACTAGCGGATACAATGAGCAGTTCTTC.